Described below is a single TCR beta chain sequence and its context. TCRdb re-analysed the RT-PCR reads in MiXCR, keeping a single row per CDR3 protein. The table includes under 200,000 distinct CDR3 sequences, over 9.5% detected once. These data originate in a study of response to subunit inactivated influenza vaccine. The ends were cut back, 4 bases at V and 3 bases at J, with 10 bases in the middle. CDR1 and CDR2 from the germline V gene are SGHRS and YFSETQ. The CDR3 is 13 residues long. A further study also used this sample, focusing on T cells expressing NK-cell markers. That report notes: As the method of synthesis, 5'RACE template switching with UMIs yielded TCR beta cDNA. Sorted CD3+CD56-NKG2C+, CD3+CD56+NKG2C- and CD3+CD56+NKG2C+ T cells were the source of the TCR beta repertoires. In several experiments, sorting was restricted to alpha-beta TCR T cells by an anti-gamma-delta TCR antibody. Dominant NKG2C+ clonotypes were found to form about 1.0-8% of CD8+ T cells in about 6 donors. The CD3+CD56-NKG2C+ fraction of several donors was also led by these clonotypes.

The chain has TRBV5-1 and TRBJ2-5; D unclear. The sample in question was CD8+ T cells sorted from PBMCs, obtained 11 to 12 days after vaccination. This clonotype was obtained from a man aged 45 to 65 who received an inactivated influenza vaccine. CDR3 in amino acids: CASSPGPEETQYF. CDR3 sequence (DNA): TGCGCCAGCAGCCCAGGACCCGAAGAGACCCAGTACTTC.